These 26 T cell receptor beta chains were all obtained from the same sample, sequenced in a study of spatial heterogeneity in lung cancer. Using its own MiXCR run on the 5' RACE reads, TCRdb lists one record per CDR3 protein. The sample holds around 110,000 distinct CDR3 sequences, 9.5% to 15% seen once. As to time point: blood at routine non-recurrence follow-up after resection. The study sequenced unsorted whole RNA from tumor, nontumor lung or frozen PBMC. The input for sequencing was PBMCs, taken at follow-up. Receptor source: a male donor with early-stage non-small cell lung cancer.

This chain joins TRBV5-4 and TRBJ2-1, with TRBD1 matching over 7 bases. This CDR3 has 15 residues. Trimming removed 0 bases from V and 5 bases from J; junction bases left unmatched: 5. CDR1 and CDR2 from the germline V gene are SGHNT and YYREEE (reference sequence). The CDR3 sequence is CASSLVGTVNNEQFF. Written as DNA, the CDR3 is TGTGCCAGCAGCTTGGTTGGGACAGTAAACAATGAGCAGTTCTTC. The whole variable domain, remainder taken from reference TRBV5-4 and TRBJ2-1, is ETGVTQSPTHLIKTRGQQVTLRCSSQSGHNTVSWYQQALGQGPQFIFQYYREEENGRGNFPPRFSGLQFPNYSSELNVNALELDDSALYLCASSLVGTVNNEQFFGPGTRLTVL.

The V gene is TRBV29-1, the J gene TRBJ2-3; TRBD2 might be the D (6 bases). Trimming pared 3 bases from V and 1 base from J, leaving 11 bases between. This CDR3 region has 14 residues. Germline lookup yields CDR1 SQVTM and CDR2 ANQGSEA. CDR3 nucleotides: TGCAGCGTTGATACGGGAGCAGGCACAGATACGCAGTATTTT. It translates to CSVDTGAGTDTQYF.

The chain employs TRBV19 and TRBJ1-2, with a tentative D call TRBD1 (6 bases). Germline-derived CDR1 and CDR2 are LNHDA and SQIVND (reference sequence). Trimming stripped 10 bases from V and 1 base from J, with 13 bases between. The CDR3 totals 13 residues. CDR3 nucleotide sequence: TGTGCCACTCAACGAGGGGGTAACTATGGCTACACCTTC. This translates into CATQRGGNYGYTF.

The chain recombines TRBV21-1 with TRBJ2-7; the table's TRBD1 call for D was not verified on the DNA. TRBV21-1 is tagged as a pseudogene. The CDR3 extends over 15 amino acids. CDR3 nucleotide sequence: TGTGCCAGCAGCGCCCACCGGACAGGCGACTACGAGCAGTACTTC. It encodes CASSAHRTGDYEQYF.

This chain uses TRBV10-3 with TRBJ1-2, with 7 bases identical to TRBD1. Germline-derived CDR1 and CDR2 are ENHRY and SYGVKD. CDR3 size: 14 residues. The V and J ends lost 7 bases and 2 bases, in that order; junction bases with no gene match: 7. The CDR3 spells CAITAGGQNYGYTF. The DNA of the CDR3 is TGTGCCATCACTGCAGGGGGACAGAACTATGGCTACACCTTC.

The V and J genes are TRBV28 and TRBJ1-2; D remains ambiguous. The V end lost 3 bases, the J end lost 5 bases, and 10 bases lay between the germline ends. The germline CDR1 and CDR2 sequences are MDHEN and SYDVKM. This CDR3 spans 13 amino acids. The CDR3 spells CASSLGSSYGYTF. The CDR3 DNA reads TGTGCCAGCAGTTTGGGGAGTTCTTATGGCTACACCTTC.

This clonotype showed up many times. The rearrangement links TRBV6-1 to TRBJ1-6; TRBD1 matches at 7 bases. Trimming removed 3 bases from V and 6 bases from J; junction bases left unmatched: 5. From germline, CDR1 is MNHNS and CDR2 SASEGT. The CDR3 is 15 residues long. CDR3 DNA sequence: TGTGCCAGCAGTGAGACAGGGAAGTTTAATTCACCCCTCCACTTT. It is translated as CASSETGKFNSPLHF.

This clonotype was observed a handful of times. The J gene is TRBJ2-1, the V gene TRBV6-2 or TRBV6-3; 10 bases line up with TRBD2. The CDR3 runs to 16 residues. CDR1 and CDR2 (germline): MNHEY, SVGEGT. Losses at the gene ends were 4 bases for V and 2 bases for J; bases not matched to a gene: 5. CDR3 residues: CASSLAGGRTYNEQFF. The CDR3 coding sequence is TGTGCCAGCAGTTTAGCGGGGGGCAGAACCTACAATGAGCAGTTCTTC.

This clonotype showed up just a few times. CDR3 loop: CASSQGDRGSYEQYF. The CDR3 coding sequence is TGTGCCAGCAGCCAAGGGGACAGGGGCTCCTACGAGCAGTACTTC. The V and J genes are TRBV3-1 and TRBJ2-7, with 10 bases lining up with TRBD1. Germline trimming cut 1 base from V and 0 bases from J; bases unmatched to any gene: 0. Germline values: CDR1 LGHDT, CDR2 YNNKEL (reference sequence). The CDR3 sequence is 15 residues long.

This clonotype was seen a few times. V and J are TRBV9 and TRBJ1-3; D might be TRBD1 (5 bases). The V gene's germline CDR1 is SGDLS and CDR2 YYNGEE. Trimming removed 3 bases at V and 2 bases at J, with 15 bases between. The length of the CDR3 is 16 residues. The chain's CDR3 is CASSGGWQDTGNTIYF. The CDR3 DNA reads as TGTGCCAGCAGCGGGGGCTGGCAGGACACTGGAAACACCATATATTTT.

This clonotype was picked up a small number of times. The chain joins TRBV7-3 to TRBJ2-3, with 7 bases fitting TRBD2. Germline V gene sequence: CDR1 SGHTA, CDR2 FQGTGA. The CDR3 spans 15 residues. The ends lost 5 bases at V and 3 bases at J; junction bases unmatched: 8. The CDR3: CASSPDGGGTDTQYF. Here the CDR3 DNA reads TGTGCCAGCAGCCCCGACGGCGGGGGAACAGATACGCAGTATTTT.

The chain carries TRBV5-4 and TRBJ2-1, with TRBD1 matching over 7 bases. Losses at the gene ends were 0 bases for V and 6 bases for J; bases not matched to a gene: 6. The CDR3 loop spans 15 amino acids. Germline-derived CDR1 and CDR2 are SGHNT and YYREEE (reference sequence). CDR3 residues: CASSLAETGSNEQFF. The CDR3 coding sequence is TGTGCCAGCAGCTTGGCCGAGACAGGGTCCAATGAGCAGTTCTTC.

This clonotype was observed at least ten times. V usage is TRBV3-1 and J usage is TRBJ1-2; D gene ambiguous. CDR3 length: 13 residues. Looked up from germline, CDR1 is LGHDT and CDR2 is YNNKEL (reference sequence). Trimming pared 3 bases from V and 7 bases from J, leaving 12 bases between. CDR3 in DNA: TGTGCCAGCAGCCAGAGGCACAGCTCTGGCTACACCTTC. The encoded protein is CASSQRHSSGYTF.

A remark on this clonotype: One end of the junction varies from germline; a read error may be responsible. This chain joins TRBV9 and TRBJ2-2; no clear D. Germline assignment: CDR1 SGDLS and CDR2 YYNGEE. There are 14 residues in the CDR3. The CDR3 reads CVSSVVPETGELFF. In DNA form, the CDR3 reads TGTGTCAGCAGCGTAGTTCCGGAGACCGGGGAGCTGTTTTTT.

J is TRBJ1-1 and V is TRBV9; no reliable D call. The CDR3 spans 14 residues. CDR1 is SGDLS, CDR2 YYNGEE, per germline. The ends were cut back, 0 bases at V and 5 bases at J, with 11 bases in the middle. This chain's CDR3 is CASSVAPWETEAFF. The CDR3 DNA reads TGTGCCAGCAGCGTAGCACCCTGGGAGACTGAAGCTTTCTTT.

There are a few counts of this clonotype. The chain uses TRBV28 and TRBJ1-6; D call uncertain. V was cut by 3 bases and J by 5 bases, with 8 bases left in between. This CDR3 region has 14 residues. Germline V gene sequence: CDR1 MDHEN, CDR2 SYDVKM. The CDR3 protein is CASSFQSNNSPLHF. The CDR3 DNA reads TGTGCCAGCAGTTTCCAGTCAAATAATTCACCCCTCCACTTT.

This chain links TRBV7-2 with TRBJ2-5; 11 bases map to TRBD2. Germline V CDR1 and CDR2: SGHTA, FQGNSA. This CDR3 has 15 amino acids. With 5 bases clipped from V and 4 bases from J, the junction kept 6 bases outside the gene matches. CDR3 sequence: CASSIVAGGRETQYF. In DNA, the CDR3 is TGTGCCAGCAGCATAGTAGCGGGGGGGCGAGAGACCCAGTACTTC.

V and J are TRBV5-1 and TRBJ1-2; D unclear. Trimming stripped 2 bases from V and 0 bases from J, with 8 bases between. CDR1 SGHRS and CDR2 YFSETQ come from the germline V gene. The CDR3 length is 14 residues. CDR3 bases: TGCGCCAGCAGCTTAGAAGGGTCTAACTATGGCTACACCTTC. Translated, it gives CASSLEGSNYGYTF. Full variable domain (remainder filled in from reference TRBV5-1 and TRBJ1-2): KAGVTQTPRYLIKTRGQQVTLSCSPISGHRSVSWYQQTPGQGLQFLFEYFSETQRNKGNFPGRFSGRQFSNSRSEMNVSTLELGDSALYLCASSLEGSNYGYTFGSGTRLTVV.

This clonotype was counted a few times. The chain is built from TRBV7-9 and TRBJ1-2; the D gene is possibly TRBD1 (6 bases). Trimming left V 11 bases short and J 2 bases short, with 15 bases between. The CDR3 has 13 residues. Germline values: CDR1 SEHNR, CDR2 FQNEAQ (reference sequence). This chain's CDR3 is CAGRTGANYGYTF. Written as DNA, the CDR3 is TGTGCCGGAAGGACGGGGGCCAACTATGGCTACACCTTC.

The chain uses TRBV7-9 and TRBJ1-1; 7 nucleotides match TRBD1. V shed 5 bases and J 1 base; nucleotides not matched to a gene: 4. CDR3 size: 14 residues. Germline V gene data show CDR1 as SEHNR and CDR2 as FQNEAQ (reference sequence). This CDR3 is CASSPWTGNTEAFF. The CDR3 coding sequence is TGTGCCAGCAGCCCCTGGACAGGGAACACTGAAGCTTTCTTT.

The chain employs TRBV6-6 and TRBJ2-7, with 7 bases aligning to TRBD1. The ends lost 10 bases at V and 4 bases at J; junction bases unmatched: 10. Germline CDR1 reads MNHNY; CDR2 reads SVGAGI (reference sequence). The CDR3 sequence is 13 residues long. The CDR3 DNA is TGTGCCACCGCTCGGACAGGACGGTACGAGCAGTACTTC. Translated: CATARTGRYEQYF.

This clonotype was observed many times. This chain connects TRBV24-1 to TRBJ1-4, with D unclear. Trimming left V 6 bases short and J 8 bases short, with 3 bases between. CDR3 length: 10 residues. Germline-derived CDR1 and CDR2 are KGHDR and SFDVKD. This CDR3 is CATSHEKLFF. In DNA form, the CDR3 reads TGTGCCACCAGTCACGAAAAACTGTTTTTT.

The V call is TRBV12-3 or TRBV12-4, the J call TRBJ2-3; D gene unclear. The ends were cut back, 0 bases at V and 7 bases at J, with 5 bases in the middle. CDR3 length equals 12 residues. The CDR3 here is CASSLASNTQYF. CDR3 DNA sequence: TGTGCCAGCAGTTTAGCATCGAATACGCAGTATTTT.

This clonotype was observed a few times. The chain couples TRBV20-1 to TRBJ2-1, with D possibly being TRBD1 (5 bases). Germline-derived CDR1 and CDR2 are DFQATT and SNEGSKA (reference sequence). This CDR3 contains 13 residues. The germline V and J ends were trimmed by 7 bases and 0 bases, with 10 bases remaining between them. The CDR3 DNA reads TGCAGTGGACAGTATAGCTCCTACAATGAGCAGTTCTTC. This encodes CSGQYSSYNEQFF.

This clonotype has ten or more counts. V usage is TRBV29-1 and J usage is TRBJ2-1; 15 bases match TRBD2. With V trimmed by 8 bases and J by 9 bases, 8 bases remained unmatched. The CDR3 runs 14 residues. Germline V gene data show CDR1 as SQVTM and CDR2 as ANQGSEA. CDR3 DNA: TGCAGCACTAGGACTAGCGGGGGGGCCGGTGAGCAGTTCTTC. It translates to CSTRTSGGAGEQFF.

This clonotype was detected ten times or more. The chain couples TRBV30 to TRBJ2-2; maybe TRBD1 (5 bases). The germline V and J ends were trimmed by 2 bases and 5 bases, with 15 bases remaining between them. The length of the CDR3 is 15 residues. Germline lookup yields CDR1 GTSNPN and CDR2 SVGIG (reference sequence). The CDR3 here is CAWSPPRVRTGELFF. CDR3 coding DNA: TGTGCCTGGAGTCCCCCCAGGGTACGGACCGGGGAGCTGTTTTTT.